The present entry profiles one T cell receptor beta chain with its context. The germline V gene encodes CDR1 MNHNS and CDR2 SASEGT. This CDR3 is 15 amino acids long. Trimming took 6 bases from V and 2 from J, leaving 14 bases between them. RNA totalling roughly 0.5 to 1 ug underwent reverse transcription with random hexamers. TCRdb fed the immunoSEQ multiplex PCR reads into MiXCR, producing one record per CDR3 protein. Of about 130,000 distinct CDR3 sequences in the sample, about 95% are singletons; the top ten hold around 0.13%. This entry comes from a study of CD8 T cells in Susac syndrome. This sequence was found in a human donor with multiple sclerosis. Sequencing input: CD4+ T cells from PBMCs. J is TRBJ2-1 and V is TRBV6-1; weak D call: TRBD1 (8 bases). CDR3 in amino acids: CASSFTGGAYNEQFF. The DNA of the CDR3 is TGTGCCAGCAGCTTCACAGGGGGGGCCTACAATGAGCAGTTCTTC.